This T cell receptor (beta chain) was identified in a study of persistence of HIV-infected CD4 T cells. Study-level points and caveats: TCRbeta richness was lower in CMV- and Gag-responding cells than in anti-CD3/anti-CD28-responding cells. Within sorted populations, more oligoclonal TCRs accompanied more oligoclonal proviruses.

The libraries were made with immunoSEQ version 4 in survey mode. Template was genomic DNA at 10 ng/uL, with up to roughly 1 ug used per sample. The repertoire was sequenced with immunoSEQ multiplex PCR; TCRdb's copy has only in-frame clones and lacks some. The sample carries roughly 64,000 clones, less than 85% recorded once. In regard to this clone: The antigen is unknown.

The stimulus was an HIV-1 Gag 15-mer peptide pool, 0.85 to 1 ug/peptide/mL. Sorted nonresponding memory CD4+ T cells were CD40L-negative, CD69-negative, CD45RO-high. Between the trimmed V and J ends, which lost 9 bases and 0 bases, there was a span of 14 bases. The CDR3 is 15 residues long. The germline V gene has CDR1 KGHDR and CDR2 SFDVKD. The material sequenced was CD4+ T cells sorted from PBMCs after approximately 20-hour stimulation, taken from a patient who received antiretroviral therapy. The chain links TRBV24-1 to TRBJ1-3; the D is unclear. The receptor was isolated from an adult man with HIV who was CMV-seropositive. CDR3 protein: CATPGPLLSGNTIYF. The DNA for the CDR3 is TGTGCCACCCCTGGGCCTTTACTCTCTGGAAACACCATATATTTT.